This T cell receptor (beta chain) was recovered during a study of T cell repertoires in cytomegalovirus infection. Looking at the study overall: Carrying CMV and the relevant HLA type showed in public TCR beta signatures. Study results and caveats: In two of eight donors, the top clonotype was HLA-C-restricted CMV-specific.

This clonotype was seen more than once but under ten times. Antigen specificity is unknown. TCRdb re-called the reads with MiXCR, one entry per CDR3 protein. Found here are about 490,000 distinct CDR3 sequences, around a quarter of them singletons; the top ten hold under 15%. Trimming cost V 0 bases and J 6 bases, with 9 bases left between them. CDR1 MNHNS and CDR2 SASEGT come from the germline V gene. The CDR3 loop spans 14 amino acids. The chain recombines TRBV6-1 with TRBJ2-4; maybe TRBD2 (5 bases). This sequence was found in a human donor in good health (CMV status not recorded). Some clones in this sample may be carry-over from other donors' samples. Sequencing was carried out using PBMCs. CDR3 sequence reads: CASSEAPDLNIQYF. CDR3 coding DNA: TGTGCCAGCAGTGAAGCCCCGGACTTAAACATTCAGTACTTC.